This T cell receptor (beta chain) was identified during a study of blood T cells in healthy people across ages. In the case of this clonotype: Antigen unknown.

The authors drew roughly 9.8 milliliters of peripheral blood from each donor. Per-sample yields of isolated PBMCs were at least 6 million. Using a J-beta primer mix together with a sample-barcoded 5' primer, a second PCR was run for roughly 7 to 12 cycles. A single record per CDR3 protein comes from TCRdb applying MiXCR to the 5' RACE reads. The table includes 650,000 to 1,000,000 distinct CDR3 sequences, 35% to 40% detected once. Whole-study findings and limits: More naive CD4+ cells and higher diversity marked long-lived donors relative to aged donors.

This CDR3 region has 13 residues. Germline assignment: CDR1 DFQATT and CDR2 SNEGSKA (reference sequence). V was trimmed by 0 bases and J by 4 bases, leaving 6 bases between them. The sample comprised blood. The chain employs TRBV20-1 and TRBJ1-4; unclear D gene. This TCR was sampled from a man aged 18-30 years in good health. This CDR3 is CSARDENNEKLFF. CDR3 in DNA: TGCAGTGCTAGAGACGAAAATAATGAAAAACTGTTTTTT.